This T cell receptor beta chain was recovered during a study of T cells in Graves' hyperthyroidism and ophthalmopathy. Hyperthyroidism was newly diagnosed in patients aged 18 to 65 (duration under 2 months). This clonotype was counted many times. TCR beta CDR3 sequences were amplified from RNA transcripts. The HTBI primer set served for first-round RT-PCR of the TCR CDR3. TCRdb called the multiplex PCR reads again in MiXCR, with one record for every CDR3 protein. The sample consists of 360,000 or so distinct CDR3 sequences, 19% of them appearing once. Germline loops: CDR1 MNHEY, CDR2 SVGAGI. With V trimmed by 5 bases and J by 5 bases, 6 bases remained unmatched. The CDR3 totals 15 residues.

The chain uses TRBV6-5 and TRBJ2-7, with 13 bases matching TRBD2. Sequencing was carried out using blood. The source of this sequence is a woman aged 18-29 years with Graves' hyperthyroidism. The CDR3 nucleotides are TGTGCCAGCAGTCGTACTAGCGGGGGGGCCGACGAGCAGTACTTC. It yields the protein CASSRTSGGADEQYF.